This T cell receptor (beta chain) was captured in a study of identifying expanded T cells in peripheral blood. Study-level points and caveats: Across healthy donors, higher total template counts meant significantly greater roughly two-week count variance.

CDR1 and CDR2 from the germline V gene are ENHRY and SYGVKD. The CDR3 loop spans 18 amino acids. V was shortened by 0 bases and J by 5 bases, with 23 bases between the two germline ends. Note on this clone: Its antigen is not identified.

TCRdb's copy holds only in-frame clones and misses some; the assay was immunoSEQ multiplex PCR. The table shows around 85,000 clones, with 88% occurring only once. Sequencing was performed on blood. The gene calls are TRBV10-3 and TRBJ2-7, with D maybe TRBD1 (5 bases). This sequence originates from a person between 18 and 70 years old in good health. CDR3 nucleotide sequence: TGTGCCATCAGTGAGTCGTTTGGGTTATCAATTGGGGCCCACGAGCAGTACTTC. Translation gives CAISESFGLSIGAHEQYF.